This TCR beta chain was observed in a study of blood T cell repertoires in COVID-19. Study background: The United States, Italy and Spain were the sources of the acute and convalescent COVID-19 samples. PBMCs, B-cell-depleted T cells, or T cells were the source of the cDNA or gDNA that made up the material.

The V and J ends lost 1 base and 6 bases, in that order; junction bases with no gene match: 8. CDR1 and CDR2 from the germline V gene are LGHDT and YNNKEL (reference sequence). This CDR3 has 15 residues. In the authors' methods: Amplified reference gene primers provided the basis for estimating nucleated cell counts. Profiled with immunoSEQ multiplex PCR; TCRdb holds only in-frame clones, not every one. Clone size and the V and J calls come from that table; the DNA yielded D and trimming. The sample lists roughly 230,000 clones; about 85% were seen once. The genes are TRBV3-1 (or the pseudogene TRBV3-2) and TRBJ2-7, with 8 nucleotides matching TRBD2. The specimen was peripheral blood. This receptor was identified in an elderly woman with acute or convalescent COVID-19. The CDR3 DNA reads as TGTGCCAGCAGCCAAGGACGGGGGGGGATCTCCGAGCAGTACTTC. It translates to CASSQGRGGISEQYF.